A selection of T cell receptor beta chains follows, all from one sample in a study of spatial heterogeneity in lung cancer. TCRdb reanalysed the 5' RACE reads using MiXCR and keeps one entry per CDR3 protein. This table has around 87,000 distinct CDR3 sequences, approximately 12% appearing once. Sequenced material: PBMCs, taken at surgery. The receptors derive from a male donor with early-stage non-small cell lung cancer. Each CDR3 is given with its conserved first and last residue. The order of the fields is J gene, clone size, V gene, D gene, CDR3 DNA, CDR3 protein. The D gene is left open where the match is weak. Only some rows state a clone size, as once, few, many or a class for expanded clones.

J: TRBJ2-5
size: -
V: TRBV6-2/TRBV6-3
D: -
DNA: TGTGCCAGCAGTTCGAATGGGGAGACCCAGTACTTC
CDR3: CASSSNGETQYF

J: TRBJ1-1
size: few
V: TRBV5-1
D: -
DNA: TGCGCCAGCAGCTTGGAGGGCGCTACCACTGAAGCTTTCTTT
CDR3: CASSLEGATTEAFF

J: TRBJ2-5
size: few
V: TRBV10-3
D: -
DNA: TGTGCCATCAGTGACCAAGAGACCCAGTACTTC
CDR3: CAISDQETQYF

J: TRBJ2-2
size: -
V: TRBV12-3/TRBV12-4
D: -
DNA: TGTGCCAGCAGTTTGCGGCAGGGGAATTCCGGGGAGCTGTTTTTT
CDR3: CASSLRQGNSGELFF

J: TRBJ2-1
size: many
V: TRBV5-4
D: TRBD2
DNA: TGTGCCAGCAGCAATCTCCGAGGGACTAGCGGGCGGAGCTCCTACAATGAGCAGTTCTTC
CDR3: CASSNLRGTSGRSSYNEQFF

J: TRBJ1-5
size: -
V: TRBV18
D: -
DNA: TGTGCCAGCTCACCTCCGAACAGGGACCGCAATCAGCCCCAGCATTTT
CDR3: CASSPPNRDRNQPQHF

J: TRBJ2-1
size: few
V: TRBV20-1
D: TRBD2
DNA: TGCAGTGCTAGAGATCTCACTAGCGGGAAAAACGAGCAGTTCTTC
CDR3: CSARDLTSGKNEQFF

J: TRBJ1-5
size: -
V: TRBV19
D: TRBD1
DNA: TGTGCCAGTGCTGGGACAGGGGGCGGCCAGCCCCAGCATTTT
CDR3: CASAGTGGGQPQHF

J: TRBJ2-7
size: few
V: TRBV28
D: -
DNA: TGTGCCAGCAGTTTTGTGGGGGTGATATACTTC
CDR3: CASSFVGVIYF

J: TRBJ2-5
size: -
V: TRBV5-1
D: -
DNA: TGCGCCAGCAGCCCCCCGGGCCGAGGGGAGACCCAGTACTTC
CDR3: CASSPPGRGETQYF

J: TRBJ2-3
size: medium-sized
V: TRBV29-1
D: -
DNA: TGCAGCGTTGAAATTACAGATACGCAGTATTTT
CDR3: CSVEITDTQYF

J: TRBJ1-1
size: many
V: TRBV29-1
D: TRBD1
DNA: TGCAGCGTAGCTACAGGGGTGAACACTGAAGCTTTCTTT
CDR3: CSVATGVNTEAFF

J: TRBJ2-5
size: many
V: TRBV6-2/TRBV6-3
D: -
DNA: TGTGCCAGCAGTTCGCCGACAGGGACTGGGGAGACCCAGTACTTC
CDR3: CASSSPTGTGETQYF

J: TRBJ2-5
size: few
V: TRBV5-1
D: TRBD2
DNA: TGCGCCAGCAGCCCGGGACTAGCGGGGGGAGAGACCCAGTACTTC
CDR3: CASSPGLAGGETQYF

J: TRBJ2-7
size: -
V: TRBV28
D: TRBD2
DNA: TGTGCCAGCAGTACTATGGGACTAGCGGCCAATTACGAGCAGTACTTC
CDR3: CASSTMGLAANYEQYF

J: TRBJ2-7
size: many
V: TRBV12-3/TRBV12-4
D: -
DNA: TGTGCCAGCAGCCTCGGGGTCCCCTACGAGCAGTACTTC
CDR3: CASSLGVPYEQYF

J: TRBJ2-7
size: few
V: TRBV5-5
D: -
DNA: TGTGCCAGCAGCTTGACCGGGGCTGCCTACGAGCAGTACTTC
CDR3: CASSLTGAAYEQYF

J: TRBJ1-1
size: -
V: TRBV6-2/TRBV6-3
D: -
DNA: TGTGCCAGCAGTCCGCGTGGGACCAGGACAGTTACCATAGTGAACACTGAAGCTTTCTTT
CDR3: CASSPRGTRTVTIVNTEAFF